What follows are 30 T cell receptor beta chains derived from one specimen sequenced in a study of T-cell reconstitution after alpha-beta-depleted transplantation in children. Broader study findings: T-cell counts and diversity were attributed mostly to newly produced T cells one year after transplant.

Unique molecular identifiers were incorporated into the prepared TCRbeta library. TCRdb analysed the PCR reads with MiXCR anew, one entry per CDR3 protein. The table has 250,000 to 300,000 distinct CDR3 sequences, just over 7.5% seen once. Their target antigens are unknown. Sequences were derived from peripheral blood, sampled 360 days after TCRalphabeta/CD19-depleted stem cell transplant. The receptor source for this set is a female patient between 2 and 15 years old who had a stem cell transplant for Fanconi anemia, so the T cells may come from the graft donor.

Points on this clonotype: One end of the junction varies from germline; a read error may be responsible. The chain employs TRBV6-1 and TRBJ2-6, with TRBD2 identical over 7 bases. Per the germline V gene, CDR1 is MNHNS and CDR2 is SASEGT. CDR3 length: 17 residues. DNA for the CDR3: TGTGCCAGCTGTGAGGTTGGGGGGGGATCTGGGGCCAACGTCCTGACTTTC. Residues: CASCEVGGGSGANVLTF.

This chain uses TRBV18 with TRBJ1-1, with D hard to call. The V gene's germline CDR1 is KGHSH and CDR2 LQKENI. The CDR3 loop spans 15 amino acids. V was pared by 3 bases and J by 10 bases, with 21 bases between. CDR3 DNA: TGTGCCAGCTCACCGAACTCCGGGGTGGGGATAACAGCTTTCTTT. The encoded protein is CASSPNSGVGITAFF.

The rearrangement uses TRBV7-3 and TRBJ2-2; TRBD2 aligns across 7 bases. The CDR3 is 14 amino acids. Germline V CDR1 and CDR2: SGHTA, FQGTGA. With 3 bases clipped from V and 7 bases from J, the junction kept 5 bases outside the gene matches. In DNA form, the CDR3 reads TGTGCCAGCAGCTTGGGGGGGTGGAACGGGGAGCTGTTTTTT. Translating it yields CASSLGGWNGELFF.

This clonotype was seen a handful of times. The chain recombines TRBV20-1 with TRBJ1-3; possible D gene TRBD1, 5 bases. V was clipped by 0 bases and J by 4 bases, with 16 bases between them. The CDR3 runs 16 residues. CDR1 and CDR2 from the germline V gene are DFQATT and SNEGSKA (reference sequence). CDR3 sequence: CSARDIFGGFGNTIYF. DNA for the CDR3: TGCAGTGCTAGAGATATCTTCGGGGGGTTCGGAAACACCATATATTTT.

This clonotype was picked up many times. The CDR3 coding sequence is TGTGCCAGCAGCTTAATTTCGGGGGCTACAGATACGCAGTATTTT. This encodes CASSLISGATDTQYF. This chain connects TRBV7-3 to TRBJ2-3, with D possibly being TRBD1 or TRBD2 (6 bases each). Looked up from germline, CDR1 is SGHTA and CDR2 is FQGTGA. The CDR3 extends over 15 amino acids. Deletions cut 1 base from V and 3 bases from J, with 11 bases between.

In its sample, this clonotype was seen many times. This rearrangement joins TRBV7-9 to TRBJ2-7, with 7 bases identical to TRBD1. This CDR3 spans 16 amino acids. V lost 4 bases, J lost 3 bases, and 12 bases stayed unmatched. The germline gives CDR1 SEHNR, CDR2 FQNEAQ (reference sequence). Written as DNA, the CDR3 is TGTGCCAGCAGCTCCGAGAGGGGGCAGGGGCGCTACGAGCAGTACTTC. It yields the protein CASSSERGQGRYEQYF.

This clonotype has at least ten counts. The chain couples TRBV7-6 to TRBJ2-5, with 10 positions matching TRBD1. The CDR3 runs 18 residues. Germline loops: CDR1 SGHVS, CDR2 FNYEAQ. Unmatched junction bases numbered 14, after V lost 5 bases and J lost 2 bases. This CDR3 is CASSPGQGGLHLQETQYF. The DNA for the CDR3 is TGTGCCAGCAGCCCAGGACAGGGGGGACTACACCTTCAAGAGACCCAGTACTTC.

This clonotype turned up a few times. The chain carries TRBV5-1 and TRBJ1-1; 9 bases are a match to TRBD1. CDR3 length equals 15 residues. CDR1 SGHRS and CDR2 YFSETQ come from the germline V gene. V shed 4 bases and J 8 bases; nucleotides not matched to a gene: 12. The CDR3 DNA reads TGCGCCAGCAGCCCCAACCCGGGACAGGGAGGCGAAGCTTTCTTT. It codes for CASSPNPGQGGEAFF.

This clonotype was seen at least ten times. The J gene is TRBJ1-2, the V gene TRBV28; D perhaps matches TRBD1 (5 bases). Germline CDR1 MDHEN, CDR2 SYDVKM. Trimming cost V 5 bases and J 4 bases, with 17 bases left between them. The CDR3 loop spans 15 amino acids. The CDR3 region has the DNA TGTGCCAGCAGTCTCCGGGACGCGGACGTCTATGGCTACACCTTC. Its protein is CASSLRDADVYGYTF.

This chain uses TRBV2 with TRBJ2-5; D is ambiguous. The CDR3 spans 15 residues. CDR1 is SNHLY, CDR2 FYNNEI, per germline. Trimming took off 5 bases at V and 0 bases at J, with 13 bases between the two ends. This chain's CDR3 is CASSRDRAYQETQYF. The CDR3 DNA reads TGTGCCAGCAGTCGTGATCGAGCGTACCAAGAGACCCAGTACTTC.

CDR3 loop: CASGFSRKGIGTEAFF. Written as DNA, the CDR3 is TGCGCCAGCGGTTTCAGTCGCAAGGGCATTGGTACTGAAGCTTTCTTT. The V gene is TRBV5-1, the J gene TRBJ1-1; D not certain. Deletions cut 7 bases from V and 5 bases from J, with 24 bases between. The V gene's germline CDR1 is SGHRS and CDR2 YFSETQ. This CDR3 contains 16 residues.

This clonotype was recorded many times. The J gene is TRBJ2-7, the V gene TRBV9; 8 bases fit TRBD1. The CDR3 sequence is 14 residues long. Per germline, CDR1 SGDLS and CDR2 YYNGEE. Germline trimming cut 2 bases from V and 1 base from J; bases unmatched to any gene: 2. This chain's CDR3 is CASSVDRASYEQYF. The DNA for the CDR3 is TGTGCCAGCAGCGTGGACAGGGCGTCCTACGAGCAGTACTTC.

This clonotype has a count of ten or more. This chain joins TRBV12-3 or TRBV12-4 and TRBJ2-1, with 7 bases matching TRBD2. V lost 1 base, J lost 3 bases, and 3 bases stayed unmatched. The CDR3 is made up of 15 amino acids. DNA of the CDR3: TGTGCCAGCAGTTTAGAGGGACTAAGCTACAATGAGCAGTTCTTC. Amino acids: CASSLEGLSYNEQFF.

This clonotype was observed at least ten times. V is TRBV5-1 and J is TRBJ2-1, with 10 bases identical to TRBD2. Germline CDR1 reads SGHRS; CDR2 reads YFSETQ. The CDR3 length is 15 residues. V lost 0 bases and J lost 5; bases outside the gene matches: 2. Here the CDR3 reads CASSLELAGHNEQFF. The DNA of the CDR3 is TGCGCCAGCAGCTTGGAACTAGCGGGACACAATGAGCAGTTCTTC.

At least ten counts were recorded for this clonotype. This chain connects TRBV11-2 to TRBJ2-7; 8 positions match TRBD1. J gave up 2 bases and V 5 bases, and 8 bases lay outside the gene matches. CDR1 is SGHAT and CDR2 is FQNNGV in the germline V gene. CDR3 length: 15 residues. This chain's CDR3 is CASSLGQGETYEQYF. CDR3 bases: TGTGCCAGCAGCCTAGGACAGGGTGAAACCTACGAGCAGTACTTC.

The CDR3 DNA is TGTGCCAGCTCACGTGCAGGGGGTCAGCCCCAGCATTTT. Amino acid sequence: CASSRAGGQPQHF. This chain uses TRBV18 with TRBJ1-5; the match to TRBD1 covers 7 bases. Germline V gene lookup returns CDR1 KGHSH and CDR2 LQKENI. The CDR3 sequence is 13 residues long. V was pared by 4 bases and J by 6 bases, with 3 bases of the junction left unmatched.

This clonotype was detected many times. J is TRBJ1-2 and V is TRBV4-2; D uncertain. The CDR3 sequence is 16 residues long. Germline V gene sequence: CDR1 LGHNA, CDR2 YNFKEQ. Trimming shortened V by 1 base and J by 4 bases, and 16 bases separated the two germline ends. The CDR3 nucleotides read TGTGCCAGCAGCCAAGGCGGCCCTCAATCCGTCTATGGCTACACCTTC. Residues: CASSQGGPQSVYGYTF.

This clonotype was observed a few times. V is TRBV7-9 and J is TRBJ2-3; 9 bases are a match to TRBD2. The V and J ends lost 5 bases and 8 bases, in that order; junction bases with no gene match: 2. The length of the CDR3 is 12 residues. In germline, CDR1 is SEHNR, CDR2 FQNEAQ (reference sequence). CDR3 nucleotide sequence: TGTGCCAGCAGCATTAGCGGGGGTACGCAGTATTTT. Its protein product is CASSISGGTQYF.

This clonotype was seen a handful of times. For the CDR3, the DNA is TGTGCCAGCAAAGTTGGGGGGAAAAGCTTCACTGAAGCTTTCTTT. Protein: CASKVGGKSFTEAFF. The chain joins TRBV12-3 or TRBV12-4 to TRBJ1-1; TRBD1 is a possible D gene (5 bases). Trimming took 7 bases from V and 4 from J, leaving 19 bases between them. The CDR3 has 15 amino acids.

This clonotype was observed many times. This rearrangement joins TRBV4-2 to TRBJ2-3, with TRBD2 matching over 9 bases. Germline CDR1 LGHNA, CDR2 YNFKEQ. Germline trimming cut 3 bases from V and 4 bases from J; bases unmatched to any gene: 2. CDR3 size: 14 residues. This chain's CDR3 is CASSQGTSPDTQYF. CDR3 nucleotide sequence: TGTGCCAGCAGCCAGGGGACTAGCCCAGATACGCAGTATTTT.

This clonotype was counted at least ten times. The chain is built from TRBV12-3 or TRBV12-4 and TRBJ2-2; D gene uncertain. The CDR3 runs to 16 residues. The V gene lost 1 base and the J gene lost 3 bases, with 12 bases spanning the gap. CDR3 sequence (DNA): TGTGCCAGCAGTTTAGTTCTCCCCCGGGACACCGGGGAGCTGTTTTTT. It is translated as CASSLVLPRDTGELFF.

The table lists this clonotype with many counts. The V and J genes are TRBV20-1 and TRBJ1-1; 9 nucleotides line up with TRBD1. In germline, CDR1 is DFQATT, CDR2 SNEGSKA (reference sequence). Trimming took 0 bases from V and 5 from J; bases not matched to a gene: 4. The CDR3 is made up of 14 amino acids. CDR3 region: CSARDYRGQTEAFF. The CDR3, as DNA: TGCAGTGCTAGAGACTACAGGGGGCAGACTGAAGCTTTCTTT.

This clonotype has at least ten counts. This sequence joins TRBV28 and TRBJ2-1; the match to TRBD2 covers 9 bases. V shed 7 bases, J shed 9 bases, and the junction held 13 bases outside the gene matches. The CDR3 has 15 residues. Looked up from germline, CDR1 is MDHEN and CDR2 is SYDVKM. The CDR3 DNA reads TGTGCCAGCAAGGGAGCGGGGGGCCACGGAGCTGAGCAGTTCTTC. Its protein product is CASKGAGGHGAEQFF.

In its sample, this clonotype was seen many times. The chain joins TRBV9 to TRBJ2-7; 10 positions agree with TRBD2. The CDR3 runs 16 residues. Germline assignment: CDR1 SGDLS and CDR2 YYNGEE. V lost 2 bases to trimming and J lost 0 bases; unmatched junction nucleotides: 5. The CDR3 DNA sequence: TGTGCCAGCAGCGTCGATAGCGGGGGGAGCTCCTACGAGCAGTACTTC. Translation: CASSVDSGGSSYEQYF.

To note about this clonotype: It may be a read error: a sequence one base away is much more abundant. This CDR3 fails to terminate in the conserved phenylalanine or tryptophan, so it likely reflects a read error. V and J are TRBV27 and TRBJ2-4; perhaps TRBD2 as D (5 bases). V gave up 2 bases and J gave up 10 bases, with 15 bases separating them. The CDR3 runs 14 residues. CDR1 is MNHEY and CDR2 is SMNVEV in the germline V gene (reference sequence). CDR3 in DNA: TGTGCCAGCAGTTTAAGTCCGGGATCTTGGATTCAGTACTGC. It encodes CASSLSPGSWIQYC.

The table lists this clonotype with many counts. This chain links TRBV29-1 with TRBJ1-1; the match to TRBD1 covers 9 bases. With 6 bases clipped from V and 3 bases from J, the junction kept 8 bases outside the gene matches. The CDR3 covers 14 residues. Germline V CDR1 and CDR2: SQVTM, ANQGSEA. This chain's CDR3 is CSVGTGGRDTEAFF. The CDR3 bases are TGCAGCGTGGGTACAGGGGGCAGGGACACTGAAGCTTTCTTT.

This clonotype occurred a few times. V usage is TRBV6-2 or TRBV6-3 and J usage is TRBJ1-1, with 8 bases lining up with TRBD1. Germline CDR1 and CDR2: MNHEY and SVGEGT. There are 17 residues in the CDR3. V was pared by 4 bases and J by 2 bases, with 12 bases of the junction left unmatched. CDR3 protein: CASSFKDREQTNTEAFF. The CDR3, as DNA: TGTGCCAGCAGTTTCAAGGACAGGGAGCAAACTAACACTGAAGCTTTCTTT.

In its sample, this clonotype was seen a few times. J is TRBJ1-1 and V is TRBV5-6; D remains ambiguous. Per the germline V gene, CDR1 is SGHDT and CDR2 is YYEEEE. The CDR3 totals 13 residues. Trimming pared 1 base from V and 5 bases from J, leaving 9 bases between. This CDR3 is CASSLYEATEAFF. Here the CDR3 DNA reads TGTGCCAGCAGCTTGTACGAAGCGACTGAAGCTTTCTTT.

This clonotype was counted at least ten times. The rearrangement uses TRBV11-2 and TRBJ2-5; a weak D match, TRBD1 (5 bases). CDR1 is SGHAT, CDR2 FQNNGV, per germline. The CDR3 has 14 amino acids. V was pared by 4 bases and J by 5 bases, with 14 bases between. The CDR3 is CASSWQGFLETQYF. In DNA form, the CDR3 reads TGTGCCAGCAGCTGGCAGGGATTCCTGGAGACCCAGTACTTC.

The genes are TRBV3-1 and TRBJ1-1; 7 bases map to TRBD1. CDR1 LGHDT and CDR2 YNNKEL come from the germline V gene (reference sequence). J gave up 4 bases and V 1 base, and 3 bases lay outside the gene matches. The CDR3 covers 14 residues. For the CDR3, the DNA is TGTGCCAGCAGCCAAGGTCCAGGGGGCACTGAAGCTTTCTTT. This codes for CASSQGPGGTEAFF.